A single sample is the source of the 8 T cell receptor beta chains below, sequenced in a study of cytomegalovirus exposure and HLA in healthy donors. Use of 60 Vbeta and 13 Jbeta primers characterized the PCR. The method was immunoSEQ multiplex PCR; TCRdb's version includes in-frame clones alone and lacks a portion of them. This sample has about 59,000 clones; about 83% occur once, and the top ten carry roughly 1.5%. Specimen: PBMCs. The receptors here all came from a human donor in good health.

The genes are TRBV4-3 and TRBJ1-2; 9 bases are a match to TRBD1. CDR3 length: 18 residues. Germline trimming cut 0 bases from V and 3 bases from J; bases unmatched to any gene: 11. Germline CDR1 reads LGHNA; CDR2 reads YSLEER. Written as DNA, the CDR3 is TGCGCCAGCAGCCAAGACGGATTAGGGACAGGGCATGACTATGGCTACACCTTC. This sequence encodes CASSQDGLGTGHDYGYTF.

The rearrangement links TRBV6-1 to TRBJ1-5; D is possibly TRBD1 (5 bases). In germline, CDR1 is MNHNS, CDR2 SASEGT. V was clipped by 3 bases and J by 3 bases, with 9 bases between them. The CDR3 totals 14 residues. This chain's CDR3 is CASSDGAFNQPQHF. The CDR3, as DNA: TGTGCCAGCAGTGATGGGGCTTTCAATCAGCCCCAGCATTTT.

This CDR3 is CASSSLTGQYF. The CDR3, as DNA: TGTGCCAGCAGTTCTTTGACAGGCCAGTACTTC. This chain links TRBV28 with TRBJ2-5, with D possibly matching TRBD1 (6 bases). CDR1 and CDR2 (germline): MDHEN, SYDVKM. V was clipped by 4 bases and J by 10 bases, with 10 bases between them. The CDR3 sequence is 11 residues long.

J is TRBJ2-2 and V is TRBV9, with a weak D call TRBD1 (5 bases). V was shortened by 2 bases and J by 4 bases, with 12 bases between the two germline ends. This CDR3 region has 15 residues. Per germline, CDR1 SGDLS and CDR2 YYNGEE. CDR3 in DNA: TGTGCCAGCAGCGTTGACAGCCGACTCACCGGGGAGCTGTTTTTT. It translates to CASSVDSRLTGELFF.

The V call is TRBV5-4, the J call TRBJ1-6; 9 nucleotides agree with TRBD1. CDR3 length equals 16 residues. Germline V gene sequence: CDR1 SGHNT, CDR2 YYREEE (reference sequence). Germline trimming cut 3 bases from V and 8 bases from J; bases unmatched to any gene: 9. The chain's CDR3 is CASSSGGDREDSPLHF. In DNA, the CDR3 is TGTGCCAGCAGCTCAGGGGGGGACAGGGAGGATTCACCCCTCCACTTT.

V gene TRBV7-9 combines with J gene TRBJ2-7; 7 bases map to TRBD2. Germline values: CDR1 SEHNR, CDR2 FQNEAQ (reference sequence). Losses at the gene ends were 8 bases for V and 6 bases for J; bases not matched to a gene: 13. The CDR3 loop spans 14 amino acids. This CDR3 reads CASLVAGETLEQYF. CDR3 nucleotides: TGTGCCAGCTTGGTTGCGGGAGAGACCCTCGAGCAGTACTTC.

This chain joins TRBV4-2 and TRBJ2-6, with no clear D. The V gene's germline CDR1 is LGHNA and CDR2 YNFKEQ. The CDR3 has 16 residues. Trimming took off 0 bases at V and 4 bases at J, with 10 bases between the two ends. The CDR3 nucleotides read TGTGCCAGCAGCCAAGATAGCCACCCGGGGGCCAACGTCCTGACTTTC. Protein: CASSQDSHPGANVLTF.

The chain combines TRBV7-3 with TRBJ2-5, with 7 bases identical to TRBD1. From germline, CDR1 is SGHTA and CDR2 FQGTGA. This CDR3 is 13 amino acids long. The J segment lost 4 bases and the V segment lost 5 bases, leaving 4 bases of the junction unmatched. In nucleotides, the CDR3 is TGTGCCAGCAGCCGGGACAGAGCAGAGACCCAGTACTTC. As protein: CASSRDRAETQYF.